Presented here are 30 T cell receptor beta chains from one specimen sequenced in a study of radiation and T cells in renal cell carcinoma. Time point indicated: blood 2 weeks post-SBRT. Treatment specified: 15 Gy SBRT to primary tumor, nephrectomy 4 weeks later. Measured with immunoSEQ multiplex PCR; TCRdb has only the in-frame clones, and not every one. The sample includes tens of thousands of clones, approximately 86% seen only once; the top ten take approximately 22%. The source material was blood, sampled from a patient whose treatment included radiotherapy and nephrectomy. These receptor sequences come from a woman in her 50s with renal cell carcinoma.

J is TRBJ1-2 and V is TRBV7-9; D unresolved. Per the germline V gene, CDR1 is SEHNR and CDR2 is FQNEAQ (reference sequence). The CDR3 sequence is 11 residues long. V lost 6 bases, J lost 7 bases, and 9 bases lay in between. The CDR3 nucleotides are TGTGCCAGCAGTCAAACGGGTGGCTACACCTTC. This translates into CASSQTGGYTF.

The chain joins TRBV28 to TRBJ1-5, with 7 bases fitting TRBD1. The CDR3 spans 15 residues. CDR1 is MDHEN, CDR2 SYDVKM, per germline. Trimming cost V 4 bases and J 2 bases; bases outside gene matches: 5. The CDR3 loop is CASSWAGGGNQPQHF. The CDR3 DNA is TGTGCCAGCAGTTGGGCAGGGGGAGGCAATCAGCCCCAGCATTTT.

This rearrangement joins TRBV28 to TRBJ2-1, with TRBD2 identical over 13 bases. The CDR3 extends over 15 amino acids. Germline V gene lookup returns CDR1 MDHEN and CDR2 SYDVKM. Trimming cost V 3 bases and J 6 bases; bases outside gene matches: 2. The CDR3 is CASSFWTSGSNEQFF. The CDR3 DNA sequence: TGTGCCAGCAGTTTCTGGACTAGCGGGAGCAATGAGCAGTTCTTC.

V is TRBV5-4 and J is TRBJ1-1; D is uncertain. Looked up from germline, CDR1 is SGHNT and CDR2 is YYREEE (reference sequence). The V gene lost 0 bases and the J gene lost 5 bases, with 11 bases spanning the gap. The CDR3 sequence is 14 residues long. The CDR3: CASSLDRSLTEAFF. CDR3 bases: TGTGCCAGCAGCTTGGACAGATCGTTGACTGAAGCTTTCTTT.

This clone occurred once. The rearrangement links TRBV28 to TRBJ1-5, with 12 bases aligning to TRBD1. Germline values: CDR1 MDHEN, CDR2 SYDVKM. The CDR3 loop spans 18 amino acids. Losses at the gene ends were 3 bases for V and 2 bases for J; bases not matched to a gene: 8. The CDR3 spells CASSLWGQGASGNQPQHF. CDR3 nucleotide sequence: TGTGCCAGCAGTTTGTGGGGACAGGGGGCGTCGGGCAATCAGCCCCAGCATTTT.

The chain has TRBV18 and TRBJ1-1; unclear D gene. The V end was cut by 0 bases, the J end by 1 base, with 9 bases between. This CDR3 has 15 amino acids. Germline V gives CDR1 KGHSH, CDR2 LQKENI. CDR3 DNA: TGTGCCAGCTCACCACCGTCAGGACCGAACACTGAAGCTTTCTTT. Its protein is CASSPPSGPNTEAFF.

The CDR3 DNA reads as TGTGCCAGCAGCTCCGGGACCTTGCATCAGCCCCAGCATTTT. This encodes CASSSGTLHQPQHF. The J gene is TRBJ1-5, the V gene TRBV28, with D possibly matching TRBD1 (5 bases). Trimming stripped 6 bases from V and 5 bases from J, with 14 bases between. The CDR3 length is 14 residues. The germline gives CDR1 MDHEN, CDR2 SYDVKM.

The chain joins TRBV9 to TRBJ2-2; TRBD1 agrees at 8 bases. The CDR3 is 13 amino acids. CDR1 and CDR2 from the germline V gene are SGDLS and YYNGEE. Unmatched junction bases numbered 2, after V lost 6 bases and J lost 4 bases. Here the CDR3 DNA reads TGTGCCAGCACCCAGGGGGCCACCGGGGAGCTGTTTTTT. Its protein is CASTQGATGELFF.

CDR3 nucleotide sequence: TGTGCCAGCAGCTCCCAACAGGGGGGATTCACAGATACGCAGTATTTT. This gives the protein CASSSQQGGFTDTQYF. The chain recombines TRBV7-6 with TRBJ2-3; 8 bases fit TRBD1. Trimming took 4 bases from V and 2 from J; bases not matched to a gene: 8. CDR1 is SGHVS and CDR2 is FNYEAQ in the germline V gene. This CDR3 has 16 amino acids.

The V gene is TRBV11-2, the J gene TRBJ2-7; D is perhaps TRBD2 (6 bases). CDR1 and CDR2 (germline): SGHAT, FQNNGV. This CDR3 region has 14 residues. Trimming took off 1 base at V and 3 bases at J, with 10 bases between the two ends. CDR3 protein: CASSLAEGIYEQYF. The CDR3 DNA reads as TGTGCCAGCAGCTTAGCGGAGGGGATCTACGAGCAGTACTTC.

This clone has just one count. This chain uses TRBV6-1 with TRBJ1-2, with 7 bases lining up with TRBD1. V dropped 4 bases and J dropped 2; count of bases not matched to a gene: 10. Germline values: CDR1 MNHNS, CDR2 SASEGT. The CDR3 sequence is 16 residues long. As DNA, the CDR3 is TGTGCCAGCAGTGGCCACCGACAGGGATCAAACTATGGCTACACCTTC. Translated: CASSGHRQGSNYGYTF.

The rearrangement joins TRBV5-6 to TRBJ1-5; D is possibly TRBD1 (5 bases). V dropped 0 bases and J dropped 1 base, with 11 bases sitting between them. Germline CDR1 and CDR2: SGHDT and YYEEEE. The CDR3 consists of 16 residues. The CDR3 DNA sequence: TGTGCCAGCAGCTTGGCCGGGGGGATGAGCAATCAGCCCCAGCATTTT. As protein: CASSLAGGMSNQPQHF.

The J gene is TRBJ2-3, the V gene TRBV19; D call uncertain. V was shortened by 5 bases and J by 0 bases, with 15 bases between the two germline ends. The V gene's germline CDR1 is LNHDA and CDR2 SQIVND (reference sequence). The CDR3 is made up of 16 amino acids. DNA for the CDR3: TGTGCCAGTAGTCAAAAGCGATCCTCTAGCACAGATACGCAGTATTTT. It is translated as CASSQKRSSSTDTQYF.

The chain combines TRBV11-2 with TRBJ2-5, with D possibly matching TRBD1 (6 bases). The CDR3 length is 12 residues. CDR1 is SGHAT and CDR2 is FQNNGV in the germline V gene. V was cut by 6 bases and J by 5 bases, with 10 bases left in between. The DNA for the CDR3 is TGTGCCAGCAGTGCGAGGGGGGAGACCCAGTACTTC. Translation: CASSARGETQYF.

The rearrangement joins TRBV4-1 to TRBJ2-2, with TRBD2 matching over 8 bases. After removal of 4 bases from V and 8 bases from J, the junction contained 9 bases not matched to a gene. The CDR3 length is 15 residues. CDR1 is MGHRA, CDR2 YSYEKL, per germline. The CDR3: CASSPGGTSSGELFF. DNA of the CDR3: TGCGCCAGCAGCCCCGGGGGGACTAGTAGTGGGGAGCTGTTTTTT.

The V call is TRBV28, the J call TRBJ1-1; D is undetermined. Per the germline V gene, CDR1 is MDHEN and CDR2 is SYDVKM. V was shortened by 5 bases and J by 6 bases, with 10 bases between the two germline ends. The CDR3 sequence is 12 residues long. The CDR3 region is CASSPSVSEAFF. The CDR3 bases are TGTGCCAGCAGTCCAAGCGTATCTGAAGCTTTCTTT.

J is TRBJ2-7 and V is TRBV19; D assignment may be TRBD1 or TRBD2 (5 bases each). Trimming stripped 5 bases from V and 2 bases from J, with 22 bases between. This CDR3 has 17 amino acids. Germline CDR1 and CDR2: LNHDA and SQIVND (reference sequence). DNA of the CDR3: TGTGCCAGTAGTGCCGCTTCATCCGGGACGGCGACCTACGAGCAGTACTTC. Its translation is CASSAASSGTATYEQYF.

The rearrangement links TRBV7-3 to TRBJ1-4; no clear D. Trimming took off 2 bases at V and 5 bases at J, with 6 bases between the two ends. The CDR3 spans 13 residues. Germline assignment: CDR1 SGHTA and CDR2 FQGTGA. CDR3 amino acids: CASSLGVNEKLFF. In DNA, the CDR3 is TGTGCCAGCAGCTTAGGGGTAAATGAAAAACTGTTTTTT. Variable domain in full (rest from reference TRBV7-3 and TRBJ1-4): GAGVSQTPSNKVTEKGKYVELRCDPISGHTALYWYRQSLGQGPEFLIYFQGTGAADDSGLPNDRFFAVRPEGSVSTLKIQRTERGDSAVYLCASSLGVNEKLFFGSGTQLSVL.

In nucleotides, the CDR3 is TGTGCCAGCAAAGAAAGGGAGCTCCGCCAAGAGACCCAGTACTTC. Protein: CASKERELRQETQYF. The genes are TRBV2 and TRBJ2-5, with D maybe TRBD2 (5 bases). Per germline, CDR1 SNHLY and CDR2 FYNNEI. The germline V and J ends were trimmed by 7 bases and 1 base, with 16 bases remaining between them. The CDR3 totals 15 residues.

The rearrangement links TRBV9 to TRBJ2-7, with 13 nucleotides matching TRBD2. The CDR3 has 17 amino acids. The germline V gene has CDR1 SGDLS and CDR2 YYNGEE. V dropped 1 base and J dropped 2; count of bases not matched to a gene: 6. CDR3 in DNA: TGTGCCAGCAGCGTACGAGAGACTAGCGGGAGGCCCTACGAGCAGTACTTC. It translates to CASSVRETSGRPYEQYF.

This chain joins TRBV7-8 and TRBJ1-5, with 9 nucleotides matching TRBD1. The CDR3 is made up of 18 amino acids. The junction had 15 bases not matched to a gene; V was cut back by 5 bases and J by 4 bases. Per the germline V gene, CDR1 is SGHVS and CDR2 is FQNEAQ. The CDR3 here is CASSQRGQGDVKNQPQHF. The CDR3 region has the DNA TGTGCCAGCAGCCAAAGGGGACAGGGTGATGTAAAGAATCAGCCCCAGCATTTT.

V and J are TRBV7-3 and TRBJ2-2; maybe TRBD2 (6 bases). Trimming stripped 5 bases from V and 4 bases from J, with 11 bases between. The CDR3 has 14 residues. CDR1 is SGHTA and CDR2 is FQGTGA in the germline V gene. In DNA, the CDR3 is TGTGCCAGCAGCCACGGGGGAGGCACCGGGGAGCTGTTTTTT. Amino acid sequence: CASSHGGGTGELFF.

This clone showed up just a few times. The chain uses TRBV7-9 and TRBJ2-7; D is possibly TRBD1 (5 bases). Looked up from germline, CDR1 is SEHNR and CDR2 is FQNEAQ (reference sequence). The CDR3 sequence is 12 residues long. V lost 1 base and J lost 5, with 6 bases in between. DNA for the CDR3: TGTGCCAGCAGCTTAGACAGGAACGAGCAGTACTTC. Its protein product is CASSLDRNEQYF.

The chain links TRBV6-6 to TRBJ1-5; unclear D gene. Trimming removed 0 bases from V and 4 bases from J, with 10 bases in between. The CDR3 contains 15 residues. CDR1 MNHNY and CDR2 SVGAGI come from the germline V gene (reference sequence). Written as DNA, the CDR3 is TGTGCCAGCAGTTACTCGTCCAGTCCAAATCAGCCCCAGCATTTT. As protein: CASSYSSSPNQPQHF.

The DNA for the CDR3 is TGTGCCAGCAGCTTTACCGGGAACACCGGGGAGCTGTTTTTT. Amino acids: CASSFTGNTGELFF. The chain recombines TRBV5-6 with TRBJ2-2; D is ambiguous. Per germline, CDR1 SGHDT and CDR2 YYEEEE. V shed 2 bases and J shed 1 base, with 6 bases lying between them. The CDR3 extends over 14 amino acids.

Remarks on this clone: At one end, the junction sequence differs from germline, possibly due to a read error. This chain links TRBV19 with TRBJ1-5; 9 bases are shared with TRBD1. This CDR3 is 12 amino acids long. CDR1 LNHDA and CDR2 SQIVND come from the germline V gene (reference sequence). Written as DNA, the CDR3 is TGTGCCAGTAGTATAGGGGACAGGGTAAGAGCCTTT. It specifies CASSIGDRVRAF. Combining the CDR3 with reference TRBV19 and TRBJ1-5 gives the whole variable domain DGGITQSPKYLFRKEGQNVTLSCEQNLNHDAMYWYRQDPGQGLRLIYYSQIVNDFQKGDIAEGYSVSREKKESFPLTVTSAQKNPTAFYLCASSIGDRVRAFGDGTRLSIL.

V usage is TRBV6-1 and J usage is TRBJ2-1; maybe TRBD2 (6 bases). The germline gives CDR1 MNHNS, CDR2 SASEGT. The CDR3 is made up of 13 amino acids. The germline V and J ends were trimmed by 1 base and 10 bases, with 11 bases remaining between them. CDR3 region: CASSEGRLAEQFF. CDR3 nucleotide sequence: TGTGCCAGCAGTGAAGGTAGGCTAGCGGAGCAGTTCTTC.

V usage is TRBV7-2 and J usage is TRBJ1-2; D might be TRBD1 (5 bases). The CDR3 covers 14 residues. V dropped 1 base and J dropped 8 bases, with 14 bases sitting between them. Germline lookup yields CDR1 SGHTA and CDR2 FQGNSA. In DNA form, the CDR3 reads TGTGCCAGCAGCTTAGACGGCAGGGCAGGAGGCTACACCTTC. This gives the protein CASSLDGRAGGYTF.

The CDR3 DNA is TGCGCCAGCAGTGAGTCGCAGGGCGGGAATGAGCAGTTCTTC. Its translation is CASSESQGGNEQFF. The chain couples TRBV10-1 to TRBJ2-1; D might be TRBD1 or TRBD2, each matching 5 bases. Germline V gene data show CDR1 as WNHNN and CDR2 as SYGVQD (reference sequence). V was trimmed by 0 bases and J by 7 bases, leaving 10 bases between them. The CDR3 sequence is 14 residues long.

Points on this clone: Within the sample, other DNA sequences also encode this same CDR3. V usage is TRBV9 and J usage is TRBJ2-2, with D maybe TRBD2 (6 bases). Germline V gives CDR1 SGDLS, CDR2 YYNGEE. This CDR3 spans 13 amino acids. V was clipped by 2 bases and J by 4 bases, with 6 bases between them. The CDR3 sequence: CASSVGGTGELFF. In DNA, the CDR3 is TGTGCCAGCAGCGTGGGGGGCACCGGGGAGCTGTTTTTT. The variable domain in full, with the rest retrieved from reference TRBV9 and TRBJ2-2, is DSGVTQTPKHLITATGQRVTLRCSPRSGDLSVYWYQQSLDQGLQFLIQYYNGEERAKGNILERFSAQQFPDLHSELNLSSLELGDSALYFCASSVGGTGELFFGEGSRLTVL.